Shown below are 13 T cell receptor beta chains from a single sample sequenced in a study of cytomegalovirus exposure and HLA in healthy donors (dated by TCRdb to 2016 to 2017). Libraries were prepared through the immunoSEQ multiplex PCR assay. What TCRdb holds here is the immuneACCESS table cut down to in-frame rearrangements. Part of the clones is not present; checked against another copy, under half of the missing clones reflect an unresolved V gene, and the others are unexplained. For this sample there are around 300,000 clones; around 87% appear just once. Jointly, the top ten make up roughly 1% of the sample. Sequenced sample: PBMCs. The receptors were sampled from a woman aged 18-29 years in good health and CMV-seronegative.

The gene calls are TRBV2 and TRBJ1-2, with TRBD1 identical over 8 bases. J lost 4 bases, V lost 10 bases, and 11 bases had no gene match. CDR1 SNHLY and CDR2 FYNNEI come from the germline V gene. The CDR3 is made up of 14 amino acids. CDR3 residues: CANVPRGTGYGYTF. The CDR3, as DNA: TGTGCCAACGTCCCCCGGGGGACAGGCTATGGCTACACCTTC. Based on the CDR3 plus reference TRBV2 and TRBJ1-2, the full variable domain is EPEVTQTPSHQVTQMGQEVILRCVPISNHLYFYWYRQILGQKVEFLVSFYNNEISEKSEIFDDQFSVERPDGSNFTLKIRSTKLEDSAMYFCANVPRGTGYGYTFGSGTRLTVV.

The chain uses TRBV6-5 and TRBJ2-7; 9 nucleotides agree with TRBD2. Per the germline V gene, CDR1 is MNHEY and CDR2 is SVGAGI. J lost 4 bases, V lost 2 bases, and 9 bases had no gene match. This CDR3 contains 16 residues. CDR3: CASSYESAGGWYEQYF. Written as DNA, the CDR3 is TGTGCCAGCAGTTACGAATCTGCGGGAGGGTGGTACGAGCAGTACTTC.

The J gene is TRBJ1-5, the V gene TRBV4-1, with 7 bases identical to TRBD1. The CDR3 extends over 15 amino acids. V shed 4 bases and J 5 bases; nucleotides not matched to a gene: 8. The germline gives CDR1 MGHRA, CDR2 YSYEKL. The CDR3 loop reads CASSRDGTVDQPQHF. CDR3 in DNA: TGCGCCAGCAGCCGAGATGGGACAGTTGATCAGCCCCAGCATTTT.

V is TRBV4-3 and J is TRBJ2-3, with a possible D match to TRBD1 (7 bases). Germline CDR1 is LGHNA and CDR2 is YSLEER. V lost 5 bases and J lost 0, with 30 bases in between. This CDR3 comprises 21 residues. CDR3 DNA sequence: TGCGCCAGCAGCATAACAGTTACAGGGGAGGTGTTGTGGGGAAGCACAGATACGCAGTATTTT. The encoded protein is CASSITVTGEVLWGSTDTQYF.

The rearrangement links TRBV6-1 to TRBJ1-3; unclear D gene. The germline V gene has CDR1 MNHNS and CDR2 SASEGT. The CDR3 extends over 13 amino acids. Trimming took 2 bases from V and 5 from J, leaving 7 bases between them. The CDR3, as DNA: TGTGCCAGCAGTGAAAGTAGCCGAAACACCATATATTTT. Protein sequence: CASSESSRNTIYF.

The V gene is TRBV12-5, the J gene TRBJ2-7; D is undetermined. This CDR3 has 11 amino acids. With 6 bases removed from V and 7 bases from J, the gap between germline ends came to 10 bases. Germline CDR1 reads LGHNT; CDR2 reads FRNRAP. The chain's CDR3 is CASGQILEQYF. CDR3 nucleotide sequence: TGTGCTAGTGGCCAGATTCTGGAGCAGTACTTC. The variable domain in full, completed from reference TRBV12-5 and TRBJ2-7, reads DARVTQTPRHKVTEMGQEVTMRCQPILGHNTVFWYRQTMMQGLELLAYFRNRAPLDDSGMPKDRFSAEMPDATLATLKIQPSEPRDSAVYFCASGQILEQYFGPGTRLTVT.

The gene calls are TRBV6-6 and TRBJ2-7; TRBD1 agrees at 7 bases. CDR1 is MNHNY, CDR2 SVGAGI, per germline (reference sequence). V trimming: 6 bases; J trimming: 5 bases; junction bases outside the gene matches: 10. The length of the CDR3 is 14 residues. The CDR3 protein is CASSSDRQGNEQYF. The CDR3 DNA is TGTGCCAGCAGCTCAGACCGACAGGGAAACGAGCAGTACTTC.

The chain couples TRBV4-1 to TRBJ1-1; D not resolved. Germline CDR1 MGHRA, CDR2 YSYEKL. The CDR3 totals 16 residues. V lost 0 bases, J lost 3 bases, and 14 bases lay in between. The DNA for the CDR3 is TGCGCCAGCAGCCAAGATCGCCACGGAGGCCACACTGAAGCTTTCTTT. It translates to CASSQDRHGGHTEAFF.

To note about this clone: The sample carries other DNA sequences with the same CDR3. The rearrangement joins TRBV6-5 to TRBJ1-5; 7 positions agree with TRBD1. Germline V gene lookup returns CDR1 MNHEY and CDR2 SVGAGI. J gave up 2 bases and V 6 bases, and 4 bases lay outside the gene matches. The length of the CDR3 is 14 residues. The DNA of the CDR3 is TGTGCCAGCAGCCGACAGGGCGGCAATCAGCCCCAGCATTTT. The encoded protein is CASSRQGGNQPQHF.

The chain is built from TRBV5-6 and TRBJ2-7, with D possibly being TRBD2 (5 bases). Trimming shortened V by 2 bases and J by 5 bases, and 11 bases separated the two germline ends. CDR1 is SGHDT, CDR2 YYEEEE, per germline. This CDR3 region has 13 residues. The CDR3 nucleotides read TGTGCCAGCAGCTTAGGAGGTGTCCACGAGCAGTACTTC. Its protein is CASSLGGVHEQYF.

The rearrangement joins TRBV28 to TRBJ1-2; TRBD1 matches 10 bases. The V gene's germline CDR1 is MDHEN and CDR2 SYDVKM. The CDR3 runs 15 residues. Trimming took 8 bases from V and 7 from J; bases not matched to a gene: 13. CDR3 residues: CASLLPGTGVTGYTF. As DNA, the CDR3 is TGTGCCAGCCTTCTTCCGGGGACAGGGGTAACTGGCTACACCTTC.

The genes are TRBV4-3 and TRBJ2-1, with 9 bases that match TRBD2. Germline values: CDR1 LGHNA, CDR2 YSLEER. CDR3 size: 16 residues. The trim removed 0 bases at V and 5 bases at J, leaving 5 bases unmatched. CDR3 protein: CASSQDPGTSNNEQFF. CDR3 sequence (DNA): TGCGCCAGCAGCCAAGACCCCGGGACTAGCAACAATGAGCAGTTCTTC.

This chain uses TRBV7-6 with TRBJ2-3; TRBD2 matches at 8 bases. CDR1 is SGHVS and CDR2 is FNYEAQ in the germline V gene. The V segment lost 3 bases and the J segment 2 bases; nucleotides outside the gene matches: 4. The CDR3 spans 15 residues. CDR3 amino acids: CASSFGTSNTDTQYF. The CDR3 nucleotides read TGTGCCAGCAGCTTCGGGACTAGTAACACAGATACGCAGTATTTT. Filled out from reference TRBV7-6 and TRBJ2-3, the complete variable domain reads GAGVSQSPRYKVTKRGQDVALRCDPISGHVSLYWYRQALGQGPEFLTYFNYEAQQDKSGLPNDRFSAERPEGSISTLTIQRTEQRDSAMYRCASSFGTSNTDTQYFGPGTRLTVL.